The 14 T cell receptor beta chains listed next were all sequenced from one sample in a study of T cell clonotyping in hematopoietic cell transplantation. Data came from immunoSEQ multiplex PCR; TCRdb stores just in-frame clones and leaves some out. The profile shows more than 25,000 clones, 80% to 95% of them singletons. The specimen was PBMCs, collected 100 days after allogeneic stem cell transplant. The receptors come from a female patient in her 50s who had an allogeneic stem cell transplant from a related donor, so the T cells may come from the graft donor. Some clones in this sample may be carry-over from other donors' samples.

This clone turned up a few times. V usage is TRBV5-8 and J usage is TRBJ2-7; D remains ambiguous. V was cut by 2 bases and J by 2 bases, with 11 bases left in between. Germline V lookup: CDR1 SGHTS, CDR2 YDEGEE. This CDR3 has 14 residues. Here the CDR3 DNA reads TGTGCCAGCAGCTTTGGAGTTAGTACCTACGAGCAGTACTTC. Its protein is CASSFGVSTYEQYF.

This clone was counted once. The rearrangement links TRBV5-1 to TRBJ2-7; 13 nucleotides agree with TRBD2. After removal of 3 bases from V and 2 bases from J, the junction contained 8 bases not matched to a gene. Germline-derived CDR1 and CDR2 are SGHRS and YFSETQ. The CDR3 loop spans 17 amino acids. CDR3: CASSSTRTSGGPYEQYF. Written as DNA, the CDR3 is TGCGCCAGCAGCTCCACACGGACTAGCGGGGGCCCCTACGAGCAGTACTTC.

The genes are TRBV2 and TRBJ1-1; D gene unclear. Germline V gene sequence: CDR1 SNHLY, CDR2 FYNNEI. The CDR3 runs 13 residues. The germline V and J ends were trimmed by 7 bases and 3 bases, with 12 bases remaining between them. CDR3 sequence reads: CASTTERDTEAFF. The CDR3 DNA sequence: TGTGCCAGCACCACTGAGAGGGACACTGAAGCTTTCTTT.

The genes are TRBV27 and TRBJ1-1; tentative D call: TRBD1 (5 bases). Germline loops: CDR1 MNHEY, CDR2 SMNVEV (reference sequence). V was cut by 3 bases and J by 2 bases, with 10 bases left in between. There are 14 residues in the CDR3. The CDR3, as DNA: TGTGCCAGCAGTTTTCGGACAACTAACACTGAAGCTTTCTTT. Its translation: CASSFRTTNTEAFF.

This clone occurred once. The V gene is TRBV4-3, the J gene TRBJ2-2; 7 bases are shared with TRBD1. Germline trimming cut 5 bases from V and 0 bases from J; bases unmatched to any gene: 9. From germline, CDR1 is LGHNA and CDR2 YSLEER. CDR3 length: 17 amino acids. In DNA, the CDR3 is TGCGCCAGCAGCTTACATTCCGGGACAGCGAACACCGGGGAGCTGTTTTTT. It codes for CASSLHSGTANTGELFF.

The rearrangement joins TRBV7-9 to TRBJ1-1; D is undetermined. This CDR3 has 14 amino acids. Germline CDR1 SEHNR, CDR2 FQNEAQ (reference sequence). V dropped 3 bases and J dropped 10 bases, with 18 bases sitting between them. The CDR3 loop is CASSFSPARPRAFF. The DNA for the CDR3 is TGTGCCAGCAGCTTTTCCCCCGCCCGGCCCAGAGCTTTCTTT.

J is TRBJ2-7 and V is TRBV6-6; no clear D gene. The CDR3 is 11 residues long. Deletions cut 6 bases from V and 3 bases from J, with 6 bases between. Per the germline V gene, CDR1 is MNHNY and CDR2 is SVGAGI (reference sequence). CDR3 sequence reads: CASRRIYEQYF. The CDR3 DNA follows: TGTGCCAGCAGACGGATCTACGAGCAGTACTTC.

The chain recombines TRBV15 with TRBJ2-5; 9 bases line up with TRBD1. In germline, CDR1 is LNHNV, CDR2 YYDKDF (reference sequence). The CDR3 covers 19 residues. Trimming removed 4 bases from V and 5 bases from J; junction bases left unmatched: 20. CDR3 region: CATSTDILRDRVFTETQYF. The CDR3 DNA reads TGTGCCACCAGCACAGACATTCTCCGGGACAGGGTTTTTACTGAGACCCAGTACTTC.

This chain joins TRBV11-2 and TRBJ1-1, with 9 bases matching TRBD1. Trimming took 1 base from V and 5 from J; bases not matched to a gene: 5. The CDR3 has 15 amino acids. Germline CDR1 is SGHAT and CDR2 is FQNNGV. CDR3 loop: CASSLGDRAWTEAFF. The CDR3 nucleotides read TGTGCCAGCAGCTTAGGGGACAGGGCTTGGACTGAAGCTTTCTTT.

The chain carries TRBV10-3 and TRBJ2-3; either TRBD1 or TRBD2 may supply D (6 bases each). The CDR3 consists of 12 residues. Germline CDR1 reads ENHRY; CDR2 reads SYGVKD. The CDR3 region is CATSRGEDTQYF. CDR3 bases: TGTGCTACCAGTAGGGGGGAGGATACGCAGTATTTT.

The rearrangement links TRBV13 to TRBJ2-7; 8 bases fit TRBD2. Trimming removed 7 bases from V and 2 bases from J; junction bases left unmatched: 10. The CDR3 covers 15 residues. In germline, CDR1 is PRHDT, CDR2 FYEKMQ (reference sequence). Here the CDR3 DNA reads TGTGCCAGCACTGCGAGGAGCGGGGGAACCTACGAGCAGTACTTC. Protein sequence: CASTARSGGTYEQYF.

V usage is TRBV6-6 and J usage is TRBJ2-7; D remains unclear. Germline V gene lookup returns CDR1 MNHNY and CDR2 SVGAGI (reference sequence). Trimming took 6 bases from V and 4 from J, leaving 13 bases between them. This CDR3 spans 13 amino acids. In DNA, the CDR3 is TGTGCCAGCAGCAACCCTATATTTTACGAGCAGTACTTC. Amino acid sequence: CASSNPIFYEQYF.

Here the CDR3 reads CASISTGTYGYTF. The CDR3 DNA reads as TGTGCCAGCATCTCGACAGGGACCTATGGCTACACCTTC. The genes are TRBV7-9 and TRBJ1-2, with 7 bases matching TRBD1. Germline V gene lookup returns CDR1 SEHNR and CDR2 FQNEAQ (reference sequence). V dropped 7 bases and J dropped 4; count of bases not matched to a gene: 6. The CDR3 is 13 amino acids.

The V call is TRBV9, the J call TRBJ2-2; D is unclear. This CDR3 spans 14 amino acids. CDR1 is SGDLS and CDR2 is YYNGEE in the germline V gene. Between the trimmed V and J ends, which lost 4 bases and 5 bases, there was a span of 12 bases. The CDR3 region is CASSRSGWTGELFF. The CDR3 bases are TGTGCCAGCAGCCGATCTGGATGGACCGGGGAGCTGTTTTTT.